Below, 29 T cell receptor delta chains from the same sample are listed, as sequenced in a study of gamma-delta T cells after stem cell transplantation. TCRdb re-called the RT-PCR reads via CATT. The sample has just over 15,000 delta-chain clones; roughly 9.1% are singletons. The specimen was gamma-delta T cells. The origin of the receptors is a human donor. It is not recorded whose cells these are; they may come from a transplant donor.

As to this clone: TCRdb's protein, taken from a much larger clone, differs from this DNA's translation at residue 4, likely owing to a read error; the protein displayed comes from the DNA. The chain recombines TRDV2 with TRDJ1, with 9 bases fitting TRDD3. Per the germline V gene, CDR1 is GEAIGNYY and CDR2 is EKD. The CDR3 loop spans 21 amino acids. The CDR3 DNA reads TGTGCCTGTAACACCATTACTGGGGGACCCACAACGGTTGCCCCCACCGATAAACTCATCTTT. It is translated as CACNTITGGPTTVAPTDKLIF.

Remarks on this clone: This DNA's translation differs at residue 12 from TCRdb's protein, which comes from a much larger clone; a read error is likely, and the protein shown is translated from the DNA. CDR3 sequence: CACDTLLGDTQPDKLIF. The CDR3 coding sequence is TGTGCCTGTGACACCTTACTGGGGGATACGCAACCCGATAAACTCATCTTT. This sequence joins TRDV2 and TRDJ1, with 13 nucleotides matching TRDD3. Per germline, CDR1 GEAIGNYY and CDR2 EKD. V gave up 0 bases and J gave up 3 bases; unmatched junction bases: 6. The CDR3 spans 17 residues.

This clone was detected many times. The translation of this DNA and the TCRdb protein of a much larger clone differ at residue 10, probably owing to a read error; the protein shown here is translated from the DNA. V usage is TRDV1 and J usage is TRDJ1, with no clear D. Germline V gives CDR1 TSWWSYY, CDR2 QGS. Deletions cut 5 bases from V and 3 bases from J, with 22 bases between. This CDR3 comprises 17 residues. The CDR3 is CALGKRITFQASDKLIF. The DNA for the CDR3 is TGTGCTCTTGGGAAACGAATCACATTTCAGGCTTCCGATAAACTCATCTTT.

This clone has more than one count but fewer than ten. The translation of this DNA and the TCRdb protein of a much larger clone differ at residue 10, probably owing to a read error; the protein shown here is translated from the DNA. This chain joins TRDV2 and TRDJ1; weak D call: TRDD3 (5 bases). The germline V and J ends were trimmed by 0 bases and 3 bases, with 22 bases remaining between them. CDR3 length: 18 residues. CDR1 and CDR2 from the germline V gene are GEAIGNYY and EKD. The CDR3 nucleotides read TGTGCCTGTGACACCGTGGGGACTTCACCGCAGAGCGCCGATAAACTCATCTTT. Protein: CACDTVGTSPQSADKLIF.

As for this clone: TCRdb assigns this DNA the protein of a much larger clone, which departs from its translation at residue 11; this likely reflects a read error, and the protein shown comes from translating the DNA. This chain links TRDV2 with TRDJ2; 8 positions agree with TRDD3. This CDR3 region has 16 residues. Unmatched junction bases numbered 10, after V lost 1 base and J lost 7 bases. CDR1 and CDR2 from the germline V gene are GEAIGNYY and EKD. CDR3 sequence reads: CACDTAELGAIAQLFF. The CDR3 DNA reads TGTGCCTGTGACACGGCTGAACTGGGGGCCATAGCACAACTCTTCTTT.

This clone was counted only a few times. This probably arose from a read error, given a far larger clone one base away. Other DNA variants within this sample encode the same CDR3. V is TRDV2 and J is TRDJ1; 13 bases map to TRDD3. CDR1 GEAIGNYY and CDR2 EKD come from the germline V gene. CDR3 size: 16 residues. The CDR3 nucleotides read TGCGCCTGCGATGTACTGGGGGATACGGGGACCGATAAACTCATCTTT. Its translation: CACDVLGDTGTDKLIF.

On this clone itself: TCRdb assigns this DNA the protein of a much larger clone, which departs from its translation at residue 16; this likely reflects a read error, and the protein shown comes from translating the DNA. The chain has TRDV2 and TRDJ1; 13 bases fit TRDD3. CDR1 and CDR2 from the germline V gene are GEAIGNYY and EKD. The CDR3 has 20 residues. The CDR3, as DNA: TGTGCCTGTGACCCGTTACTGGGGGATACGCCTTTCGATGACACCTATAAACTCATCTTT. This translates into CACDPLLGDTPFDDTYKLIF.

Concerning this clone: The protein in TCRdb stems from a much larger clone and differs at residue 12 from this DNA's translation, likely a read error; here the protein is translated from the DNA. J is TRDJ1 and V is TRDV2; D ambiguous. Germline V lookup: CDR1 GEAIGNYY, CDR2 EKD. CDR3 length: 15 amino acids. Here the CDR3 reads CACDGMAPSIDELIF. The CDR3 nucleotides read TGTGCCTGTGATGGAATGGCCCCGAGCATCGATGAACTCATCTTT.

The sample holds a few counts of this clone. TCRdb attributes to this sequence the protein of a much larger clone, which differs from the DNA translation at residue 6; a read error is likely, and the protein displayed is translated from the DNA. The V and J genes are TRDV2 and TRDJ1; 8 bases are shared with TRDD3. Germline lookup yields CDR1 GEAIGNYY and CDR2 EKD. The CDR3 length is 17 residues. The ends lost 5 bases at V and 0 bases at J; junction bases unmatched: 13. The DNA of the CDR3 is TGTGCCTGTGCTGGATGGGGGGATATGGGGTACACCGATAAACTCATCTTT. It is translated as CACAGWGDMGYTDKLIF.

A few counts support this clone. The TCRdb protein, from a much larger clone, departs from this DNA's translation at residue 8, likely by read error; the protein shown derives from the DNA. The V gene is TRDV1, the J gene TRDJ2; 9 nucleotides agree with TRDD3. The V gene's germline CDR1 is TSWWSYY and CDR2 QGS. Trimming took 5 bases from V and 2 from J; bases not matched to a gene: 27. The CDR3 is 23 amino acids. DNA for the CDR3: TGTGCTCTTGGGAAGGGGATCATACTGAAATACGGGGGGATACTGGACTTGACAGCACAACTCTTCTTT. It yields the protein CALGKGIILKYGGILDLTAQLFF.

This clone was seen just once. One junction end disagrees with the germline gene, perhaps due to a read error. V usage is TRDV1 and J usage is TRDJ1, with TRDD3 as a possible D gene (5 bases). Germline V CDR1 and CDR2: TSWWSYY, QGS. The CDR3 is 24 amino acids. The CDR3 nucleotides are TGTTCAGCAAAGTACTTTCGTGCTCTTGGGGAACTCGAGACTGGTGGACCGTACACAGATAAACTCATCTTT. Translation: CSAKYFRALGELETGGPYTDKLIF.

Ten or more counts support this clone. The same CDR3 also results from other DNA sequences found in this sample. This chain joins TRDV3 and TRDJ1; no clear D gene. The V and J ends lost 4 bases and 0 bases respectively, with 18 bases between them. This CDR3 is built from 15 residues. CDR1 and CDR2 (germline): TVYSNPD, GDNSRS (reference sequence). In DNA, the CDR3 is TGTGCCTGTTCACACCGGCCGCTGTACACCGATAAACTCATCTTT. Encoded protein: CACSHRPLYTDKLIF.

Many counts were recorded for this clone. The translation of this DNA and the TCRdb protein of a much larger clone differ at residue 17, probably owing to a read error; the protein shown here is translated from the DNA. This chain connects TRDV2 to TRDJ3; weak D call: TRDD3 (5 bases). Germline V gives CDR1 GEAIGNYY, CDR2 EKD. CDR3 length: 20 residues. This CDR3 reads CACDKTEGTLSSWDTRRMFF. The CDR3 bases are TGTGCCTGTGACAAAACGGAGGGGACTTTAAGCTCCTGGGACACCCGACGGATGTTTTTC.

V is TRDV2 and J is TRDJ1; 11 bases map to TRDD3. V lost 2 bases and J lost 1; bases outside the gene matches: 5. Germline V gene sequence: CDR1 GEAIGNYY, CDR2 EKD. The CDR3 consists of 16 residues. The CDR3, as DNA: TGTGCCTGTGACATAGTGGGGGATACGGTCACCGATAAACTCATCTTT. This translates into CACDIVGDTVTDKLIF.

Concerning this clone itself: TCRdb's protein, taken from a much larger clone, differs from this DNA's translation at residue 4, likely owing to a read error; the protein displayed comes from the DNA. This chain uses TRDV2 with TRDJ3; D call uncertain. The CDR3 extends over 16 amino acids. Germline CDR1 and CDR2: GEAIGNYY and EKD. CDR3 sequence (DNA): TGTGCCTGTGGCACCATGAGCTCCTGGGACACCCGACAGATGTTTTTC. This sequence encodes CACGTMSSWDTRQMFF.

As concerns this clone: This likely traces to a read error, being one base from a far larger clone. The sample has other DNA sequences that encode this CDR3 too. This rearrangement joins TRDV2 to TRDJ2, with 8 positions matching TRDD3. This CDR3 region has 16 residues. Germline loops: CDR1 GEAIGNYY, CDR2 EKD. The CDR3 reads CACDTVGGDTTAQLFF. For the CDR3, the DNA is TGCGCCTGTGACACCGTCGGCGGGGATACGACAGCACAACTCTTCTTT.

This clone was detected ten times or more. One end of the junction varies from germline; a read error may be responsible. The sample carries other DNA sequences with the same CDR3. The V call is TRDV1, the J call TRDJ1; D call uncertain. Germline-derived CDR1 and CDR2 are TSWWSYY and QGS. The CDR3 length is 17 residues. CDR3 residues: CARGKRNTFRAADKLIF. Here the CDR3 DNA reads TGTGCTCGTGGGAAACGAAACACATTTCGGGCTGCCGATAAACTCATCTTT.

This clone was detected only a few times. A read error may produce the germline difference seen at one junction end. In the same sample, other DNA sequences code for this CDR3. This sequence joins TRDV2 and TRDJ3, with 8 nucleotides matching TRDD3. This CDR3 has 23 residues. Germline V CDR1 and CDR2: GEAIGNYY, EKD. The CDR3 region has the DNA TGTGCATGTGACACCGCGCCTACTGGGGGCCCCAACCTAAGCTCCTGGGACACCCGGCAGATGTTTTTC. Translation gives CACDTAPTGGPNLSSWDTRQMFF.

Comments on this clone: A clone one base away is much larger, so this may be a read error. The chain recombines TRAV29/DV5 with TRDJ1, with 9 bases lining up with TRDD3. Per the germline V gene, CDR1 is NSMFDY and CDR2 is ISSIKDK. This CDR3 comprises 17 residues. With 0 bases clipped from V and 4 bases from J, the junction kept 13 bases outside the gene matches. The CDR3 reads CAASAPYGGDTGDKLIF. DNA of the CDR3: TGTGCAGCAAGCGCTCCCTACGGCGGGGATACGGGCGATAAACTCATCTTT.

This clone was observed at least ten times. The chain carries TRDV3 and TRDJ1; weak D call: TRDD2 (5 bases). The CDR3 is made up of 20 amino acids. The V end was cut by 1 base, the J end by 3 bases, with 33 bases between. Germline CDR1 TVYSNPD, CDR2 GDNSRS (reference sequence). For the CDR3, the DNA is TGTGCCTTTACCACCCCTTCTTCGCCGACGGGTGAATTAGAATCCGATAAACTCATCTTT. Protein sequence: CAFTTPSSPTGELESDKLIF. The variable domain in full, completed from reference TRDV3 and TRDJ1, reads CDKVTQSSPDQTVASGSEVVLLCTYDTVYSNPDLFWYRIRPDYSFQFVFYGDNSRSEGADFTQGRFSVKHILTQKAFHLVISPVRTEDSATYYCAFTTPSSPTGELESDKLIFGKGTRVTVEP.

This clone was picked up a small number of times. A far larger clone is a single base away, which makes a read error likely. Other DNA variants within this sample encode the same CDR3. CDR3 in amino acids: CACDTVPTGPVVGTDKLIF. The CDR3 nucleotides read TGTGCCTGTGACACCGTCCCCACAGGGCCAGTGGTGGGTACTGATAAACTCATCTTT. The chain employs TRDV2 and TRDJ1; D remains unclear. Germline V gene data show CDR1 as GEAIGNYY and CDR2 as EKD. Trimming removed 0 bases at V and 5 bases at J, with 27 bases between. CDR3 length: 19 amino acids.

As regards this clone: The protein held in TCRdb is that of a much larger clone and does not match this DNA's translation at residue 15, likely because of a read error; the protein shown is translated from the DNA. This sequence joins TRDV2 and TRDJ1; 11 bases match TRDD3. Germline V lookup: CDR1 GEAIGNYY, CDR2 EKD. This CDR3 contains 21 residues. V trimming: 0 bases; J trimming: 1 base; junction bases outside the gene matches: 18. The CDR3 region has the DNA TGTGCCTGTGACACCGTGTCGCTGGGGGATACTTCTACTCAATGCACCGATAAACTCATCTTT. It is translated as CACDTVSLGDTSTQCTDKLIF.

In its sample, this clone was seen a few times. A much larger clone differs from this one at a single base, so this may be a read error. This chain links TRDV2 with TRDJ1; TRDD3 matches 12 bases. Germline V gives CDR1 GEAIGNYY, CDR2 EKD. The CDR3 is 20 residues long. CDR3 loop: CACDPFLGDTPCDDTDTLIF. As DNA, the CDR3 is TGTGCCTGTGACCCGTTCCTGGGGGATACGCCTTGCGATGACACCGATACACTCATCTTT.

This clone was observed a few times. TCRdb's entry gives the protein of a much larger clone, which mismatches this DNA's translation at residue 20, likely from a read error; the protein reported here is translated from the DNA. CDR3 amino acids: CALGAPPMWGIRHFLYTDKPIF. The CDR3 DNA is TGTGCTCTTGGGGCTCCTCCTATGTGGGGGATACGACACTTTTTGTACACCGATAAACCCATCTTT. The rearrangement uses TRDV1 and TRDJ1; TRDD3 agrees at 11 bases. The CDR3 runs to 22 residues. Per germline, CDR1 TSWWSYY and CDR2 QGS.

Worth noting for this clone: A much larger clonotype is one base distant, so this may be a read error. This same CDR3 is encoded by further DNA sequences in the sample. The chain combines TRDV1 with TRDJ1; 7 bases map to TRDD3. The CDR3 consists of 20 residues. Germline V gene data show CDR1 as TSWWSYY and CDR2 as QGS. The V segment lost 0 bases and the J segment 9 bases; nucleotides outside the gene matches: 25. CDR3: CALGELGMLPMGDTRSQLIF. DNA of the CDR3: TGTGCTCTTGGGGAACTAGGCATGCTTCCAATGGGGGACACGCGTTCCCAACTCATCTTT.

Only a few counts were recorded for this clone. This DNA's translation and the protein TCRdb lists, from a much larger clone, do not match at residue 4, likely due to a read error; the protein shown is translated from the DNA. This CDR3 is also generated by other DNA sequences in the sample. The chain links TRDV2 to TRDJ3; 13 nucleotides align to TRDD3. The CDR3 has 19 amino acids. Germline V gives CDR1 GEAIGNYY, CDR2 EKD. The V and J ends lost 4 bases and 1 base, in that order; junction bases with no gene match: 6. CDR3 sequence (DNA): TGTGCCTGTGAACTACTGGGGGATACGGGGTCCTGGGACACCCGACAGATGTTTTTC. Translated, it gives CACELLGDTGSWDTRQMFF.

In its sample, this clone ranks as medium-sized. In the same sample, other DNA sequences code for this CDR3. This sequence joins TRDV2 and TRDJ1; 7 nucleotides line up with TRDD3. The germline CDR1 and CDR2 sequences are GEAIGNYY and EKD. The CDR3 is 16 residues long. J lost 2 bases, V lost 7 bases, and 15 bases had no gene match. CDR3 region: CACDVMGETATDKLIF. CDR3 in DNA: TGTGCCTGCGACGTAATGGGGGAAACAGCGACCGATAAACTCATCTTT.

Remarks on this clone: TCRdb's protein, taken from a much larger clone, differs from this DNA's translation at residue 11, likely owing to a read error; the protein displayed comes from the DNA. The chain carries TRDV2 and TRDJ2; 7 nucleotides align to TRDD3. Germline CDR1 reads GEAIGNYY; CDR2 reads EKD. CDR3 length: 16 residues. Trimming removed 0 bases from V and 6 bases from J; junction bases left unmatched: 9. CDR3: CACDTVGDPLAAQLFF. The CDR3 nucleotides are TGTGCCTGTGACACCGTGGGGGACCCCCTGGCAGCACAACTCTTCTTT.

This clone was counted many times. This is likely an artifact of a read error, given a far larger clone one base away. Other nucleotide sequences from this sample produce the same CDR3. The genes are TRDV1 and TRDJ1; TRDD3 aligns across 12 bases. The CDR3 consists of 23 residues. CDR1 and CDR2 from the germline V gene are TSWWSYY and QGS. The CDR3, as DNA: TGCGCTCTTGGGGTTATTCGTCCCGGACAACCCTACTGGGGGATACAGTACACCGATAAACTCATCTTT. It yields the protein CALGVIRPGQPYWGIQYTDKLIF.